This T cell receptor beta chain was documented in a study of long-term antiretroviral therapy in people with HIV. Findings and limits, study-wide: Increased diversity was seen after ART, yet it remained lower than in transplant donor controls. Narrower CDR3 length ranges marked HIV repertoires relative to controls. Sampling of blood ran from the mid-2000s to the late 2010s, and older ART regimens were possibly in use.

Points on this clone: Its specificity is unknown.

The run of the v3.0 immunoSEQ assay was at survey level. It was roughly 40,000-55,000 T-cell genomes per sample that sequencing targeted. The method was immunoSEQ multiplex PCR; TCRdb's version includes in-frame clones alone and lacks a portion of them. The profile shows fewer than 40,000 clones, roughly nine tenths of them singletons. The CDR3 covers 18 residues. CDR1 SGHRS and CDR2 YFSETQ come from the germline V gene. Losses at the gene ends were 4 bases for V and 3 bases for J; bases not matched to a gene: 13. The chain carries TRBV5-1 and TRBJ2-3; 11 nucleotides agree with TRBD2. This TCR derives from a woman between 50 and 59 years old with HIV. Sequenced here: unsorted PBMCs, sampled 1.2 years after starting antiretroviral therapy. CDR3 sequence: CASSRYPVAGGQTDTQYF. The DNA of the CDR3 is TGCGCCAGCAGCCGCTACCCAGTAGCGGGGGGGCAAACAGATACGCAGTATTTT.